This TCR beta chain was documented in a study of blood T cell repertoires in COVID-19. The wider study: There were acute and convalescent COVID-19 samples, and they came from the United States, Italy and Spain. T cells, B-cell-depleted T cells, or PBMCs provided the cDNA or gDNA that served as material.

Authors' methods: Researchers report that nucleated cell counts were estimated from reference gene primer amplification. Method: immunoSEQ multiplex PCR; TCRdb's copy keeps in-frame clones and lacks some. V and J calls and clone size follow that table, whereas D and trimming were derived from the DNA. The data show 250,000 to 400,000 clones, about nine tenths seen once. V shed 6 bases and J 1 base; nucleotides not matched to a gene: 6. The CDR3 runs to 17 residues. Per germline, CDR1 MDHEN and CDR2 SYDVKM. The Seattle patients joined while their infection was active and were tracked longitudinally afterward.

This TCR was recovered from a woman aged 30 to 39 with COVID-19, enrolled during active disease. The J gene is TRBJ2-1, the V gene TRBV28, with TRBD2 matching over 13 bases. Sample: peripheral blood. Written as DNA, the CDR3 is TGTGCCAGCAGGACACTAGCGGGAGGGCCGTCCTACAATGAGCAGTTCTTC. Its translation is CASRTLAGGPSYNEQFF.